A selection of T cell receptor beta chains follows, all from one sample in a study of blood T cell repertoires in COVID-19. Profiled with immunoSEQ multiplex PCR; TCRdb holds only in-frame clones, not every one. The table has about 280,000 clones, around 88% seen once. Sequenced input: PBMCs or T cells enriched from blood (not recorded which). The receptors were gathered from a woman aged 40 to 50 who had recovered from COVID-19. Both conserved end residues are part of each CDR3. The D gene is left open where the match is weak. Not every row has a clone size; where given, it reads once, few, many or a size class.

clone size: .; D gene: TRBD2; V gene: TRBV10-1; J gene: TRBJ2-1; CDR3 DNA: TGCGCCAGCAGTGGGAGAGCGGGGGGGGGAAATGAGCAGTTCTTC; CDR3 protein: CASSGRAGGGNEQFF
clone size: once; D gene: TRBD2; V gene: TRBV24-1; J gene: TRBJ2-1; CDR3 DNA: TGTGCCACCAGTGCAACAGCGGGGGACTGGTTCTTC; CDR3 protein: CATSATAGDWFF
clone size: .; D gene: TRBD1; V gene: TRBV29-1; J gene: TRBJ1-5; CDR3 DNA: TGCAGCGTCGGACAGGTGAATCAGCCCCAGCATTTT; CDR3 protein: CSVGQVNQPQHF
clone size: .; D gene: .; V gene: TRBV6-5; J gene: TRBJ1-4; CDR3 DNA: TGTGCCAGCAGTCAGAATGGAGGGCCTAATGAAAAACTGTTTTTT; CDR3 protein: CASSQNGGPNEKLFF
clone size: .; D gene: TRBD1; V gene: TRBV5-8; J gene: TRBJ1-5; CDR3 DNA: TGTGCCACCCGAGACAGGGCTGGCAATCAGCCCCAGCATTTT; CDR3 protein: CATRDRAGNQPQHF
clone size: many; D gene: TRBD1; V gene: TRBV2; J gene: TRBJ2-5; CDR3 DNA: TGTGCCAGCAGTGAAGGGACAGGGTTTACCCAAGAGACCCAGTACTTC; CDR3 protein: CASSEGTGFTQETQYF
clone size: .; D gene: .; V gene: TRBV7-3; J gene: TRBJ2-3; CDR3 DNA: TGTGCCAGCAGCTTTTCGATTACGGGACTTAGCACAGATACGCAGTATTTT; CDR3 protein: CASSFSITGLSTDTQYF
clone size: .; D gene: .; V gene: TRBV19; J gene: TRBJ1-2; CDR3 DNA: TGTGCCAGTAGTATGAAGTCGGGAGGCAACTATGGCTACACCTTC; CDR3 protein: CASSMKSGGNYGYTF
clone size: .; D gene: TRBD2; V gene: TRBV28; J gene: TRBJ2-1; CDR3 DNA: TGTGCCAGCAGTTTAACTACTAGCGGGTCCCACAATGAGCAGTTCTTC; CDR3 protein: CASSLTTSGSHNEQFF
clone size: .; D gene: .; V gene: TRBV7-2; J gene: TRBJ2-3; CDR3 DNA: TGTGCCAGCAGCTTAGCGGGAGCTTGGGATACGCAGTATTTT; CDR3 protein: CASSLAGAWDTQYF
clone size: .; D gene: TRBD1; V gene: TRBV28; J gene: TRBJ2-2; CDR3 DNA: TGTGCCAGCAAGGCAGGGGGCCGCCCTGGCACCGGGGAGCTGTTTTTT; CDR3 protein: CASKAGGRPGTGELFF
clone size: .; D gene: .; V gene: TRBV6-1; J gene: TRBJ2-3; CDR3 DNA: TGTGCCAGCAGTGACGTTGCGGCAGATACGCAGTATTTT; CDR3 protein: CASSDVAADTQYF
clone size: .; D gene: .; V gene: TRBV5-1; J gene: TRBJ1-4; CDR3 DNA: TGCGCCAGCAGCCCCGGACTGAGATCAACTAATGAAAAACTGTTTTTT; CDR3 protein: CASSPGLRSTNEKLFF
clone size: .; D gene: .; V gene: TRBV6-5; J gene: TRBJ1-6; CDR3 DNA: TGTGCCAGCAGTTACTCGCCAAGCTCGTATAATTCACCCCTCCACTTT; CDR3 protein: CASSYSPSSYNSPLHF